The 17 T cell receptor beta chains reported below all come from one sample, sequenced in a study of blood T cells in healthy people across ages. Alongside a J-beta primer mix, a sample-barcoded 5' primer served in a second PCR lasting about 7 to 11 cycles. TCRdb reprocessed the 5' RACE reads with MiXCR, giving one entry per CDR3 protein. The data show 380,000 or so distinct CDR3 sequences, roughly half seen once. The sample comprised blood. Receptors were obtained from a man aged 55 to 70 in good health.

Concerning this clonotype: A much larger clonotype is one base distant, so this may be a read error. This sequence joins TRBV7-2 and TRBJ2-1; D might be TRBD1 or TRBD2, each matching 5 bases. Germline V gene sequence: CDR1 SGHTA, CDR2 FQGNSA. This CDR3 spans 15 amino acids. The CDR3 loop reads CASSLGPGPDKEQFF. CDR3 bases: TGTGCCAGCAGCTTAGGCCCGGGACCAGACAAGGAGCAGTTCTTC.

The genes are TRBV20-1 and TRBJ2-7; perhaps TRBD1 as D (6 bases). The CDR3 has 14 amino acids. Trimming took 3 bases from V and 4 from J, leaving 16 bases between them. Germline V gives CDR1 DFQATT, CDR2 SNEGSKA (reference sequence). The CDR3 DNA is TGCAGTGCTAGCGGCAGGCAGGGGAAATACGAGCAGTACTTC. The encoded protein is CSASGRQGKYEQYF.

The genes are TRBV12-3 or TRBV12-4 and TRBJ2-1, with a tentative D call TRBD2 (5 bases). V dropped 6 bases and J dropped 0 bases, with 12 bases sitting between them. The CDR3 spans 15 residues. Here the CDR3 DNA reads TGTGCCAGCAGCTATAGCGCCCCCTCCTACAATGAGCAGTTCTTC. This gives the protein CASSYSAPSYNEQFF.

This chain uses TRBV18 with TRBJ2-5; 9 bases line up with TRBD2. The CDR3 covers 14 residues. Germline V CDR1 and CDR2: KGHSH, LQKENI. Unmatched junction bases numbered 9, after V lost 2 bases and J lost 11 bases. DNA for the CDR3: TGTGCCAGCTCACCAGCGGGAGGGCCGTATGAGCAGTACTTC. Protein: CASSPAGGPYEQYF.

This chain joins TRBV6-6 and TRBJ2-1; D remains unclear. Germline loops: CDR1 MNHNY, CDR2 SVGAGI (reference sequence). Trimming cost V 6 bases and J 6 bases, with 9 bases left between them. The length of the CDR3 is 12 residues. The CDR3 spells CASSLKGNEQFF. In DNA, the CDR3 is TGTGCCAGCAGCCTGAAAGGCAATGAGCAGTTCTTC.

The CDR3 DNA reads as TGTGCCGGGGGTCCGGGGACTAGAGGCGATACGCAGTATTTT. Protein sequence: CAGGPGTRGDTQYF. The chain joins TRBV15 to TRBJ2-3, with 8 positions matching TRBD2. Looked up from germline, CDR1 is LNHNV and CDR2 is YYDKDF (reference sequence). The CDR3 extends over 14 amino acids. The V segment lost 11 bases and the J segment 6 bases; nucleotides outside the gene matches: 13.

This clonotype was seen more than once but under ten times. The CDR3 sequence is CATSDLGTPTAQTQYF. CDR3 nucleotides: TGTGCCACCAGTGATTTGGGGACCCCCACGGCACAGACCCAGTACTTC. The rearrangement joins TRBV24-1 to TRBJ2-5; D tentatively reads TRBD1 or TRBD2 (5 bases each). CDR3 length: 16 residues. CDR1 is KGHDR and CDR2 is SFDVKD in the germline V gene. The germline V and J ends were trimmed by 0 bases and 6 bases, with 16 bases remaining between them.

CDR3 sequence: CASTGRSTDTQYF. The CDR3 nucleotides read TGTGCCAGCACCGGGAGGAGCACAGATACGCAGTATTTT. The V call is TRBV5-4, the J call TRBJ2-3, with 7 nucleotides matching TRBD2. V shed 6 bases, J shed 0 bases, and the junction held 1 base outside the gene matches. The CDR3 is made up of 13 amino acids. The germline gives CDR1 SGHNT, CDR2 YYREEE (reference sequence).

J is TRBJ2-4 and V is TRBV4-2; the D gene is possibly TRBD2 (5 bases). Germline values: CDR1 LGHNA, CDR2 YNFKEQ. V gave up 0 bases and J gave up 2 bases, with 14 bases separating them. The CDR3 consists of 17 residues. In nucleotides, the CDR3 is TGTGCCAGCAGCCAAGATTTCCACCGAGGGCCCAAAAACATTCAGTACTTC. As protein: CASSQDFHRGPKNIQYF.

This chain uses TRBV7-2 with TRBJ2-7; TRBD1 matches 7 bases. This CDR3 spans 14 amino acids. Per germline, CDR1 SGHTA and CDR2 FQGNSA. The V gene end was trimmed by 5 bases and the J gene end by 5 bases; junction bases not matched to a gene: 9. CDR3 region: CASSPQTGYHEQYF. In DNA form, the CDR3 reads TGTGCCAGCAGCCCCCAGACAGGGTACCACGAGCAGTACTTC. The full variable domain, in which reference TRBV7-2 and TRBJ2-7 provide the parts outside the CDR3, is GAGVSQSPSNKVTEKGKDVELRCDPISGHTALYWYRQSLGQGLEFLIYFQGNSAPDKSGLPSDRFSAERTGGSVSTLTIQRTQQEDSAVYLCASSPQTGYHEQYFGPGTRLTVT.

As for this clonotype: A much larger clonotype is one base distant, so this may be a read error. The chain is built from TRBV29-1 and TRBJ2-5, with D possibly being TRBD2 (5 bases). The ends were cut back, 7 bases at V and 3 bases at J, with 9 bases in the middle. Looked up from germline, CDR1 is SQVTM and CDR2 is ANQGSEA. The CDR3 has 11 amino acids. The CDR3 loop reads CSGAGEETQYF. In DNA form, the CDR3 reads TGCAGCGGTGCCGGGGAAGAGACCCAGTACTTC.

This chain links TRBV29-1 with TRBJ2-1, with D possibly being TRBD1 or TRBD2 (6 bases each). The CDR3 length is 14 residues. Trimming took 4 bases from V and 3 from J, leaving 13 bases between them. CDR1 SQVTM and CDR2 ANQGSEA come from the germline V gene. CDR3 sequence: CSVVPRGVYNEQFF. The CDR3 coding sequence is TGCAGCGTTGTTCCGAGGGGGGTCTACAATGAGCAGTTCTTC.

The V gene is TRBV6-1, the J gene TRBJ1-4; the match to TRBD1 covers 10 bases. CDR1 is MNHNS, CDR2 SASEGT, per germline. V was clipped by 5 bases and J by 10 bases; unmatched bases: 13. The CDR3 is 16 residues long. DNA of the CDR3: TGTGCCAGCAGTCCGCAACCGGGACAGGGGCAGGGAAAACTGTTTTTT. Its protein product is CASSPQPGQGQGKLFF.

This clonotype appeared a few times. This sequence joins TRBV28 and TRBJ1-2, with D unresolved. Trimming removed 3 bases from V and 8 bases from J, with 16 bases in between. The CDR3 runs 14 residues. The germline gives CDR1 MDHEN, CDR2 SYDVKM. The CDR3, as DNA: TGTGCCAGCAGTTTGCCGTCAACAACGGCCGGCTACACCTTC. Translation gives CASSLPSTTAGYTF.

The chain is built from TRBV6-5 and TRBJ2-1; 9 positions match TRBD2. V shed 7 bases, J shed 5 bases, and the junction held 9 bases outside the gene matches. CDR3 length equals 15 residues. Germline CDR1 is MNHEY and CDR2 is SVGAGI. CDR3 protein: CASNPNLAGNNEQFF. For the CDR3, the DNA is TGTGCCAGCAACCCCAACCTAGCGGGGAACAATGAGCAGTTCTTC.

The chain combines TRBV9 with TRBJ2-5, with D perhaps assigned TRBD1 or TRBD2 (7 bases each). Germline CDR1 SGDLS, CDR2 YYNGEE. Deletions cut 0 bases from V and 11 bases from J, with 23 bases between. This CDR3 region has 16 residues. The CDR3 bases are TGTGCCAGCAGCGTAGAGCCAGGGGGGGCATACAATGAGCAGTACTTC. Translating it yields CASSVEPGGAYNEQYF.

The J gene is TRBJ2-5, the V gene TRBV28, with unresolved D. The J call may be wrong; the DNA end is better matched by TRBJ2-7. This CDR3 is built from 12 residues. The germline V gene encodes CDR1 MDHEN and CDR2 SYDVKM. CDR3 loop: CASTSYRDEQYF. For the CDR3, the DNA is TGTGCCAGCACCTCATACCGCGACGAGCAGTACTTC.